This entry features one T cell receptor beta chain sequence. CD45RO-negative CD8 cells positively selected for CCR7 made up the naive population, which excluded terminally differentiated effector memory CD45RA+ cells. The data stem from a study of shared clonotypes between healthy human individuals. TCRdb's table, derived via immunoSEQ multiplex PCR, lists solely in-frame clones and lacks some. Of hundreds of thousands of clones in the sample, around 95% are singletons; the top ten hold 0.11%. This CDR3 region has 15 residues. Germline V gene data show CDR1 as SGHRS and CDR2 as YFSETQ. V lost 0 bases and J lost 3, with 7 bases in between.

This sequence joins TRBV5-1 and TRBJ2-6; D unclear. The receptor was derived from a woman under 40 in good health. Sequenced material: naive CD8+ T cells sorted from blood. The CDR3 nucleotides are TGCGCCAGCAGCTTGGCCCAAGATGGGGCCAACGTCCTGACTTTC. Protein: CASSLAQDGANVLTF.